The 12 T cell receptor beta chains below all came from one sample that was sequenced in a study of tumor and adjacent non-tumor tissue in lung cancer. The template was RNA from unsorted bulk tissue. The library came from three nested PCR rounds adapted from ARM-PCR protocols. TCRdb redid the calling of the multiplex PCR reads with MiXCR, one entry per CDR3 protein. The sample has around 79,000 distinct CDR3 sequences; 72% are singletons. The sample was lung tumor tissue. The receptors here all came from a woman aged 40 to 50 with non-small cell lung cancer.

With regard to this clonotype: In this CDR3 the conserved last residue, phenylalanine or tryptophan, is missing, so a read error is likely. CDR3 coding DNA: TGTGACAGCAGCCTCACGGGTAGTAAAAACATTCAGTACTTG. Translating gives CDSSLTGSKNIQYL. The V gene is TRBV11-2, the J gene TRBJ2-4; the D is unclear. This CDR3 region has 14 residues. Germline-derived CDR1 and CDR2 are SGHAT and FQNNGV.

Worth noting for this clonotype: The junction and the germline gene differ at one end; a read error may be behind it. The genes are TRBV4-1 and TRBJ2-5; D may correspond to TRBD1 or TRBD2 (5 bases each). The germline CDR1 and CDR2 sequences are MGHRA and YSYEKL. CDR3 size: 15 residues. CDR3 sequence reads: CANSQDRDGAQTQYF. The CDR3 coding sequence is TGCGCCAACAGCCAAGATCGGGACGGGGCTCAGACCCAGTACTTC.

This clonotype was observed many times. A read error is possible here, since a much larger clone lies one base away. Likely a read error: the CDR3 ends without its conserved phenylalanine or tryptophan. The rearrangement links TRBV11-2 to TRBJ2-5; D unclear. V was shortened by 1 base and J by 4 bases, with 7 bases between the two germline ends. The CDR3 length is 13 residues. The germline gives CDR1 SGHAT, CDR2 FQNNGV. CDR3 nucleotides: TGTGCCAGCAGCTTAGTTTATGGAGAGACCCAGTACCTC. Its translation is CASSLVYGETQYL.

Concerning this clonotype: This sequence may be a read error, since a much larger clone differs from it by one base. The V gene is TRBV7-8, the J gene TRBJ1-2, with 8 nucleotides matching TRBD1. V was pared by 5 bases and J by 9 bases, with 5 bases of the junction left unmatched. In germline, CDR1 is SGHVS, CDR2 FQNEAQ. The CDR3 extends over 12 amino acids. The CDR3 spells CASSPDRDCYTF. CDR3 in DNA: TGTGCCAGCAGCCCGGACAGGGATTGCTACACCTTC.

Concerning this clonotype itself: The junction and the germline gene differ at one end; a read error may be behind it. V usage is TRBV11-2 and J usage is TRBJ2-2; D possibly corresponds to TRBD2 (5 bases). Germline assignment: CDR1 SGHAT and CDR2 FQNNGV. The CDR3 sequence is 15 residues long. CDR3 DNA: TGTGCCAGTAGCCCCGAAAATCAGACCACCGGGGAACTGTTTTTT. Translating gives CASSPENQTTGELFF.

A note on this clonotype: A much more abundant neighbour one base away suggests this may be a read error. The chain is built from TRBV19 and TRBJ2-1; possible D gene TRBD2, 6 bases. This CDR3 is 15 amino acids long. Germline CDR1 LNHDA, CDR2 SQIVND (reference sequence). CDR3 in DNA: TGTGACAGTAGTATACGTAGCGGCTCTAAGGATGAGCAGTTCTTC. It translates to CDSSIRSGSKDEQFF.

The genes are TRBV24-1 and TRBJ2-5; 8 bases match TRBD1. V lost 4 bases, J lost 5 bases, and 11 bases stayed unmatched. CDR1 and CDR2 from the germline V gene are KGHDR and SFDVKD. The length of the CDR3 is 16 residues. Written as DNA, the CDR3 is TGTGCCACCAGTGACTCAGGGGGCGCAGGCACTGAGACCCAGTACTTC. It yields the protein CATSDSGGAGTETQYF.

Worth noting for this clonotype: Possible read error: a much larger clone is one base away. DNA for the CDR3: TGTGCCAGCAGTGGAGGAGGCCGGGGTCAGCCCCATCATTTT. This translates into CASSGGGRGQPHHF. The chain joins TRBV2 to TRBJ1-5; D is uncertain. Germline CDR1 reads SNHLY; CDR2 reads FYNNEI. The CDR3 spans 14 residues.

In regard to this clonotype: Germline and junction disagree at one end, which may indicate a read error. This chain uses TRBV6-2 or TRBV6-3 with TRBJ1-4; a possible D gene is TRBD1 (6 bases). The CDR3 has 12 residues. CDR1 and CDR2 from the germline V gene are MNHEY and SVGEGT. The CDR3 nucleotides read TGTGTCAGCGGGAGGGGGAATGAGAAACTGTTTTTT. This sequence encodes CVSGRGNEKLFF.

The chain is built from TRBV6-1 and TRBJ2-7, with 7 bases lining up with TRBD1. Germline lookup yields CDR1 MNHNS and CDR2 SASEGT. The J segment lost 5 bases and the V segment lost 8 bases, leaving 9 bases of the junction unmatched. This CDR3 region has 13 residues. CDR3 sequence reads: CASCIGGVHEQYF. In nucleotides, the CDR3 is TGTGCCAGCTGTATAGGGGGCGTCCACGAGCAGTACTTC.

This clonotype was seen at least ten times. The V gene is TRBV20-1, the J gene TRBJ1-1; 9 positions match TRBD1. The germline V gene encodes CDR1 DFQATT and CDR2 SNEGSKA (reference sequence). V lost 5 bases to trimming and J lost 4 bases; unmatched junction nucleotides: 5. The CDR3 length is 13 residues. CDR3 sequence (DNA): TGCAGTGCTGGGACAGGGTGGGGCACTGAAGCTTTCTTT. The encoded protein is CSAGTGWGTEAFF.

With respect to this clonotype: This CDR3 fails to terminate in the conserved phenylalanine or tryptophan, so it likely reflects a read error. The chain joins TRBV20-1 to TRBJ2-5, with D uncertain. Germline-derived CDR1 and CDR2 are DFQATT and SNEGSKA (reference sequence). The V end was cut by 2 bases, the J end by 4 bases, with 8 bases between. CDR3 length equals 12 residues. CDR3 sequence reads: CSARPIGETQYS. In nucleotides, the CDR3 is TGCAGTGCTAGACCTATCGGAGAGACCCAGTACTCC.